This entry describes one TCR beta chain. The antigen is not known. Measured with immunoSEQ multiplex PCR; TCRdb has only the in-frame clones, and not every one. This sample has about 130,000 clones, with nearly 95% found just once. Germline-derived CDR1 and CDR2 are MDHEN and SYDVKM. V gave up 8 bases and J gave up 0 bases, with 11 bases separating them. The CDR3 contains 13 residues. This entry is derived from a study of graft-versus-host responses after intestinal transplantation. Looking at the study overall: Tacrolimus and steroids were given for around 3 years to all recipients after anti-thymocyte globulin induction. Broader study findings: Elevated graft-versus-host to host-versus-graft clonal ratios in allografts were recorded for patients with graft-donor T cell macrochimerism. Declining HvG levels early post-transplant were linked to peak circulating GvH clone levels. Recipient bone marrow held GvH clones, some seen earlier in ileum or blood.

The sequencing used unstimulated CD4+ T cells sorted from spleen or lymph node cells, collected before intestinal transplant. The clonotype originates from a human donor who received an intestinal transplant. The chain links TRBV28 to TRBJ2-7; D is undetermined. CDR3 DNA sequence: TGTGCCAGCCGCAGACCGATCTCCTACGAGCAGTACTTC. Translation gives CASRRPISYEQYF.